These 2 T cell receptor beta chains originate from one sample sequenced in a study of blood T cell repertoires in COVID-19. TCRdb's table, derived via immunoSEQ multiplex PCR, lists solely in-frame clones and lacks some. The sample includes some 170,000 clones, approximately 80% of them seen just once. The sequencing input was peripheral blood. Source of these receptors: a middle-aged woman with COVID-19, enrolled during active disease.

The rearrangement links TRBV9 to TRBJ1-1; TRBD1 agrees at 8 bases. Germline assignment: CDR1 SGDLS and CDR2 YYNGEE. The ends lost 4 bases at V and 0 bases at J; junction bases unmatched: 2. CDR3 size: 14 residues. The CDR3: CASSPTGVNTEAFF. As DNA, the CDR3 is TGTGCCAGCAGCCCGACAGGGGTGAACACTGAAGCTTTCTTT. The full variable domain, rest sourced from reference TRBV9 and TRBJ1-1, is DSGVTQTPKHLITATGQRVTLRCSPRSGDLSVYWYQQSLDQGLQFLIQYYNGEERAKGNILERFSAQQFPDLHSELNLSSLELGDSALYFCASSPTGVNTEAFFGQGTRLTVV.

This clone was found once. The chain recombines TRBV7-2 with TRBJ1-1; tentative D call: TRBD1 (6 bases). Germline V gene lookup returns CDR1 SGHTA and CDR2 FQGNSA. This CDR3 region has 15 residues. The V end was cut by 2 bases, the J end by 3 bases, with 13 bases between. The CDR3 nucleotides are TGTGCCAGCAGCTTATATGCGGCAGGGGACACTGAAGCTTTCTTT. Its protein product is CASSLYAAGDTEAFF.